The T cell receptor (beta chain) under discussion was sequenced for a study of technical replicates of blood from several donors. TCRdb keeps only in-frame clones here, not all; method: immunoSEQ multiplex PCR. This sample has approximately 81,000 clones, with under 96% found just once. The CDR3 contains 14 residues. Trimming pared 1 base from V and 7 bases from J, leaving 10 bases between. Germline CDR1 is SGHAT and CDR2 is FQNNGV. The clonotype comes from a human donor in good health. V is TRBV11-2 and J is TRBJ2-2; D unclear. The material sequenced was T cells isolated from PBMCs. This CDR3 is CASSLARNSGELFF. CDR3 DNA sequence: TGTGCCAGCAGCTTAGCTCGAAATAGCGGGGAGCTGTTTTTT.